This TCR beta chain derives from a study of shared clonotypes between healthy human individuals. Study observations and caveats: Researchers sampled blood only, noting tissue repertoires likely differ.

Of note for this clone: What it binds is unknown.

In the sorted-subset replicate PCRs, 150 to 200 ng DNA, 25,000 to 30,000 T cell genomes, was used. Profiled with immunoSEQ multiplex PCR; TCRdb holds only in-frame clones, not every one. Among about 600,000 clones listed, approximately 97% were seen once. Trimming took 4 bases from V and 6 from J, leaving 16 bases between them. Per the germline V gene, CDR1 is MDHEN and CDR2 is SYDVKM. This CDR3 is 14 amino acids long. Sequencing was carried out using naive CD4+ T cells sorted from blood. Subset of the sample: CD45RA+ positively selected. The receptor's source is a woman in her 30s in good health. The chain combines TRBV28 with TRBJ2-7; D may be TRBD2 (6 bases). DNA of the CDR3: TGTGCCAGCAGTTCCGGGGGATACCTAACCGAGCAGTACTTC. This sequence encodes CASSSGGYLTEQYF.